One and the same sample provided the 20 T cell receptor beta chains below, sequenced in a study of T-cell reconstitution after alpha-beta-depleted transplantation in children. Researchers prepared the TCRbeta library using unique molecular identifiers, the study reports. One entry per CDR3 protein results from TCRdb running MiXCR on the PCR reads. In the table there are approximately 650,000 distinct CDR3 sequences, about an eighth of which are singletons. Source: PBMCs, taken before TCRalphabeta/CD19-depleted stem cell transplant. These TCRs come from a girl aged 2-15 years with congenital amegakaryocytic thrombocytopenia, due to receive a stem cell transplant.

This clonotype was seen many times. V usage is TRBV29-1 and J usage is TRBJ1-1; no clear D gene. The CDR3 is made up of 15 amino acids. V gave up 6 bases and J gave up 0 bases, with 17 bases separating them. The germline gives CDR1 SQVTM, CDR2 ANQGSEA. The CDR3 DNA reads TGCAGCGTGTGGCGGGCAGGATCCCTGAACACTGAAGCTTTCTTT. Translated: CSVWRAGSLNTEAFF.

This clonotype has at least ten counts. This chain uses TRBV12-3 or TRBV12-4 with TRBJ2-2, with D possibly TRBD2 on 5 matching bases. CDR3 length: 16 residues. Trimming took off 1 base at V and 3 bases at J, with 12 bases between the two ends. CDR3 amino acids: CASSLGSSLDTGELFF. DNA of the CDR3: TGTGCCAGCAGTTTAGGATCTAGCCTGGACACCGGGGAGCTGTTTTTT.

There are many counts of this clonotype. The chain recombines TRBV12-3 or TRBV12-4 with TRBJ2-7; tentative D call: TRBD1 (6 bases). This CDR3 region has 16 residues. With 0 bases removed from V and 4 bases from J, the gap between germline ends came to 16 bases. CDR3: CASSLAPGDWKYEQYF. CDR3 bases: TGTGCCAGCAGTTTAGCCCCAGGGGATTGGAAATACGAGCAGTACTTC.

This rearrangement joins TRBV12-3 or TRBV12-4 to TRBJ2-6; D gene uncertain. The V gene lost 3 bases and the J gene lost 2 bases, with 8 bases spanning the gap. The CDR3 extends over 15 amino acids. The CDR3 sequence is CASSFWLAGANVLTF. In DNA, the CDR3 is TGTGCCAGCAGTTTCTGGCTAGCTGGGGCCAACGTCCTGACTTTC.

This clonotype was seen ten or more times. V gene TRBV20-1 combines with J gene TRBJ1-2, with a weak D call TRBD1 (6 bases). Deletions cut 6 bases from V and 4 bases from J, with 18 bases between. The CDR3 covers 14 residues. Germline assignment: CDR1 DFQATT and CDR2 SNEGSKA (reference sequence). The CDR3 is CSAAESGDLYGYTF. The CDR3 coding sequence is TGCAGTGCCGCAGAATCAGGGGATCTCTATGGCTACACCTTC.

In its sample, this clonotype was seen many times. For the CDR3, the DNA is TGCGCCAGCGCGGTGGCTAGCGGAGCCTACAATGAGCAGTTCTTC. Translation: CASAVASGAYNEQFF. The chain links TRBV5-1 to TRBJ2-1; TRBD2 matches at 7 bases. After removal of 7 bases from V and 2 bases from J, the junction contained 9 bases not matched to a gene. The CDR3 extends over 15 amino acids. Germline CDR1 is SGHRS and CDR2 is YFSETQ.

The J gene is TRBJ2-1, the V gene TRBV20-1; possibly TRBD1 or TRBD2 for D (7 bases each). Germline V lookup: CDR1 DFQATT, CDR2 SNEGSKA (reference sequence). The CDR3 consists of 19 residues. Between the trimmed V and J ends, which lost 4 bases and 5 bases, there was a span of 30 bases. The CDR3 region has the DNA TGCAGTGCTACACTCCTAAGACAGGGTCAAGCTAGCGGAAACAATGAGCAGTTCTTC. The encoded protein is CSATLLRQGQASGNNEQFF.

This clonotype was found a few times. The chain carries TRBV12-3 or TRBV12-4 and TRBJ2-5; perhaps TRBD2 as D (6 bases). V gave up 6 bases and J gave up 5 bases, with 16 bases separating them. The CDR3 consists of 14 residues. CDR3 amino acids: CASRLQEGRETQYF. CDR3 DNA: TGTGCCAGCAGACTCCAGGAGGGTCGGGAGACCCAGTACTTC.

This clonotype was found a few times. The rearrangement uses TRBV11-1 and TRBJ2-2, with D perhaps TRBD2 (5 bases). The CDR3 has 14 residues. Trimming removed 5 bases from V and 6 bases from J, with 13 bases in between. CDR1 SGHAT and CDR2 FQDESV come from the germline V gene (reference sequence). The CDR3 reads CASSPELRAGELFF. CDR3 DNA sequence: TGTGCCAGCAGCCCGGAATTGCGGGCCGGGGAGCTGTTTTTT.

This clonotype was counted ten times or more. This rearrangement joins TRBV20-1 to TRBJ2-2, with D possibly matching TRBD2 (5 bases). The germline V and J ends were trimmed by 6 bases and 6 bases, with 17 bases remaining between them. The germline gives CDR1 DFQATT, CDR2 SNEGSKA (reference sequence). This CDR3 comprises 14 residues. CDR3: CSARTGIQSGELFF. The CDR3 DNA is TGCAGTGCCCGGACCGGGATTCAGTCCGGGGAGCTGTTTTTT.

The chain couples TRBV19 to TRBJ1-5, with 8 bases aligning to TRBD1. J was trimmed by 5 bases and V by 3 bases; bases with no gene match: 0. The germline gives CDR1 LNHDA, CDR2 SQIVND (reference sequence). The CDR3 is 13 residues long. CDR3 DNA sequence: TGTGCCAGTAGTATCAGGGGGCATCAGCCCCAGCATTTT. It yields the protein CASSIRGHQPQHF.

This clonotype occurred a few times. This chain connects TRBV11-2 to TRBJ2-2; 7 nucleotides agree with TRBD2. Trimming cost V 4 bases and J 4 bases; bases outside gene matches: 15. Looked up from germline, CDR1 is SGHAT and CDR2 is FQNNGV. The CDR3 runs 18 residues. The CDR3 spells CASSSNPPGLSSTGELFF. The CDR3 DNA follows: TGTGCCAGCAGCTCCAACCCACCGGGACTATCTTCCACCGGGGAGCTGTTTTTT.

This clonotype occurred many times. The chain is built from TRBV20-1 and TRBJ2-1; 9 bases map to TRBD2. With 3 bases clipped from V and 5 bases from J, the junction kept 8 bases outside the gene matches. The CDR3 is 15 residues long. The germline V gene has CDR1 DFQATT and CDR2 SNEGSKA (reference sequence). The chain's CDR3 is CSASEEREAHNEQFF. DNA for the CDR3: TGCAGTGCTAGTGAGGAGCGGGAGGCCCACAATGAGCAGTTCTTC.

This clonotype was seen a handful of times. J is TRBJ1-2 and V is TRBV7-6; TRBD1 agrees at 9 bases. This CDR3 is 16 amino acids long. The V and J ends lost 1 base and 3 bases, in that order; junction bases with no gene match: 6. Germline CDR1 SGHVS, CDR2 FNYEAQ. This CDR3 reads CASSLVGQGGDYGYTF. In DNA, the CDR3 is TGTGCCAGCAGCTTAGTGGGACAGGGCGGTGACTATGGCTACACCTTC.

This sequence joins TRBV20-1 and TRBJ2-3; possible D gene TRBD2, 6 bases. The V gene's germline CDR1 is DFQATT and CDR2 SNEGSKA (reference sequence). The CDR3 covers 12 residues. CDR3 bases: TGCAGCAGTGAGCGGGGCACAGATACGCAGTATTTT. Its protein product is CSSERGTDTQYF.

The rearrangement uses TRBV6-5 and TRBJ2-7; no clear D. Trimming pared 2 bases from V and 4 bases from J, leaving 18 bases between. Germline CDR1 reads MNHEY; CDR2 reads SVGAGI. The CDR3 spans 16 residues. This chain's CDR3 is CASSYPLADALYEQYF. For the CDR3, the DNA is TGTGCCAGCAGTTACCCATTAGCTGATGCTCTATACGAGCAGTACTTC.

The sample holds a few counts of this clonotype. V gene TRBV5-1 combines with J gene TRBJ2-5; maybe TRBD1 (5 bases). The germline CDR1 and CDR2 sequences are SGHRS and YFSETQ. The V end lost 4 bases, the J end lost 0 bases, and 10 bases lay between the germline ends. The CDR3 has 14 amino acids. CDR3 residues: CASSKDRNQETQYF. CDR3 DNA sequence: TGCGCCAGCAGCAAAGACAGAAACCAAGAGACCCAGTACTTC.

This clonotype appeared many times. CDR3 loop: CASITAGLGNYEQYF. In DNA, the CDR3 is TGTGCCAGCATTACCGCCGGGCTGGGGAATTACGAGCAGTACTTC. The rearrangement joins TRBV28 to TRBJ2-7; no firm D call. Germline loops: CDR1 MDHEN, CDR2 SYDVKM. Trimming took off 7 bases at V and 4 bases at J, with 20 bases between the two ends. CDR3 length: 15 residues.

This clonotype was found many times. CDR3 residues: CASSPQGLAGEQYF. The CDR3 coding sequence is TGTGCCAGCAGCCCTCAGGGACTAGCCGGCGAGCAGTACTTC. This rearrangement joins TRBV7-6 to TRBJ2-7, with TRBD2 identical over 9 bases. The germline gives CDR1 SGHVS, CDR2 FNYEAQ. The CDR3 runs to 14 residues. Losses at the gene ends were 5 bases for V and 6 bases for J; bases not matched to a gene: 8.

To note about this clonotype: Being one base from a much bigger clone, this may be a read error. The CDR3 coding sequence is TGTGCCAGCAGCCAAGATGTCTTTATGGCTAGCGGGTCCGGAAACATTCAGTACTTC. This sequence encodes CASSQDVFMASGSGNIQYF. This sequence joins TRBV3-1 and TRBJ2-4; TRBD2 agrees at 8 bases. The CDR3 is 19 amino acids. Unmatched junction bases numbered 16, after V lost 0 bases and J lost 6 bases. Germline lookup yields CDR1 LGHDT and CDR2 YNNKEL (reference sequence).